This TCR beta chain was obtained from a study of CD8 T cells in Susac syndrome. Looked up from germline, CDR1 is MNHNS and CDR2 is SASEGT. With V trimmed by 7 bases and J by 2 bases, 7 bases remained unmatched. CDR3 length: 15 amino acids. This clonotype showed up just a few times. Given that CD62L sheds upon thawing, staining for CD27 and CD45RA defined the memory subsets used for TEMRA sorting. From blood CD8+ and CD4+ T cells, TCR beta sequences were generated. CD8+ and CD4+ T cells were negatively isolated; TEMRA cells were FACS-enriched. The authors reverse transcribed roughly 0.5 to 1 ug RNA with random hexamers. An immunoSEQ multiplex PCR amplified TCR beta CDR3 over 54 Vbeta and 13 Jbeta. One entry per CDR3 protein results from TCRdb running MiXCR on the immunoSEQ multiplex PCR reads. Here the sample spans 2,000 to 3,000 distinct CDR3 sequences, 70% being singletons.

The sequenced sample consisted of CD8+ TEMRA cells from PBMCs. Indicated subset: FACS-sorted terminally differentiated effector memory CD8+ T cells re-expressing CD45RA (CD8+ TEMRA). V usage is TRBV6-1 and J usage is TRBJ1-5; 8 nucleotides match TRBD1. This receptor was taken from a human donor with Susac syndrome. The CDR3 bases are TGTGCCAGCACCTCCGACAGGGGAGGCAATCAGCCCCAGCATTTT. Its protein is CASTSDRGGNQPQHF.